Listed here are 10 T cell receptor beta chains from one sample, sequenced in a study of blood T cell repertoires in COVID-19. Libraries were prepared by immunoSEQ multiplex PCR; TCRdb keeps only in-frame clonotypes and omits some of them. This sample yields approximately 76,000 clones, of which 70% to 90% are seen a single time; approximately 8% belongs to the top ten. The sequencing input was peripheral blood. The receptors stem from a man aged 25-45 years with acute or convalescent COVID-19.

The genes are TRBV4-1 and TRBJ1-4; D is possibly TRBD1 (6 bases). V was shortened by 0 bases and J by 4 bases, with 12 bases between the two germline ends. The CDR3 is made up of 16 amino acids. Germline loops: CDR1 MGHRA, CDR2 YSYEKL. The CDR3 nucleotides are TGCGCCAGCAGCCAAGAAGGAGGACAGTATAATGAAAAACTGTTTTTT. The encoded protein is CASSQEGGQYNEKLFF.

This sequence joins TRBV7-2 and TRBJ1-5, with D unresolved. The V gene lost 1 base and the J gene lost 9 bases, with 13 bases spanning the gap. The CDR3 is 14 residues long. From germline, CDR1 is SGHTA and CDR2 FQGNSA. CDR3 DNA sequence: TGTGCCAGCAGCTTAGACCCGATTCGGGGGCCCCAGCATTTT. Its protein is CASSLDPIRGPQHF. The variable domain in full, with the rest retrieved from reference TRBV7-2 and TRBJ1-5, is GAGVSQSPSNKVTEKGKDVELRCDPISGHTALYWYRQSLGQGLEFLIYFQGNSAPDKSGLPSDRFSAERTGGSVSTLTIQRTQQEDSAVYLCASSLDPIRGPQHFGDGTRLSIL.

This chain uses TRBV28 with TRBJ1-6; D is perhaps TRBD1 (5 bases). The CDR3 spans 15 residues. The V gene's germline CDR1 is MDHEN and CDR2 SYDVKM. V lost 3 bases to trimming and J lost 0 bases, with 6 bases between them. CDR3 residues: CASSLGGSYNSPLHF. DNA of the CDR3: TGTGCCAGCAGTTTGGGGGGCTCCTATAATTCACCCCTCCACTTT.

The V gene is TRBV6-5, the J gene TRBJ2-2; no firm D call. The CDR3 loop spans 14 amino acids. V gave up 3 bases and J gave up 3 bases, with 8 bases separating them. Per germline, CDR1 MNHEY and CDR2 SVGAGI. In DNA, the CDR3 is TGTGCCAGCAGTTATTTGTCAGACACCGGGGAGCTGTTTTTT. The encoded protein is CASSYLSDTGELFF.

The chain couples TRBV30 to TRBJ1-5; D unclear. Germline values: CDR1 GTSNPN, CDR2 SVGIG (reference sequence). V lost 3 bases to trimming and J lost 0 bases, with 9 bases between them. The CDR3 is 14 amino acids. In nucleotides, the CDR3 is TGTGCCTGGAGCAAATCGGTTAGCAATCAGCCCCAGCATTTT. It encodes CAWSKSVSNQPQHF.

J is TRBJ1-6 and V is TRBV19; possible D gene TRBD1, 6 bases. The CDR3 has 16 residues. V lost 7 bases, J lost 7 bases, and 20 bases lay in between. Germline V gene sequence: CDR1 LNHDA, CDR2 SQIVND (reference sequence). CDR3 in amino acids: CASMSSHGTLNSPLHF. The CDR3 bases are TGTGCCAGTATGTCGTCCCACGGGACACTAAATTCACCCCTCCACTTT.

This clone was seen only a few times. The chain has TRBV5-4 and TRBJ2-4, with D possibly TRBD2 on 5 matching bases. CDR1 SGHNT and CDR2 YYREEE come from the germline V gene (reference sequence). The CDR3 has 16 residues. The V gene lost 4 bases and the J gene lost 0 bases, with 14 bases spanning the gap. In DNA, the CDR3 is TGTGCCAGCAGCCGAACCCAAGGAGGAGCCAAAAACATTCAGTACTTC. Protein: CASSRTQGGAKNIQYF.

The V and J genes are TRBV28 and TRBJ2-7, with 11 bases lining up with TRBD2. The CDR3 covers 20 residues. Trimming took 2 bases from V and 2 from J; bases not matched to a gene: 17. CDR1 and CDR2 from the germline V gene are MDHEN and SYDVKM. The CDR3 nucleotides are TGTGCCAGCAGTTTACTAGGGGCAGCAGTCTTAGCGGGAGGGCCCTACGAGCAGTACTTC. As protein: CASSLLGAAVLAGGPYEQYF.

CDR3 sequence (DNA): TGTGCCAGCAGCATCGAGCAGGGTGAGGTAGTAAGGGATAATTCACCCCTCCACTTT. Its protein product is CASSIEQGEVVRDNSPLHF. V is TRBV21-1 and J is TRBJ1-6; the table's D call of TRBD1 was not tested on the DNA. TRBV21-1 is a listed pseudogene. This CDR3 is 19 amino acids long.

V usage is TRBV30 and J usage is TRBJ2-7; 10 nucleotides agree with TRBD1. There are 15 residues in the CDR3. V dropped 8 bases and J dropped 5; count of bases not matched to a gene: 15. Germline CDR1 GTSNPN, CDR2 SVGIG (reference sequence). CDR3 sequence: CAHTRQLTGGNEQYF. The CDR3 nucleotides read TGTGCCCACACTAGACAGTTGACAGGGGGCAACGAGCAGTACTTC. Using reference TRBV30 and TRBJ2-7 for the parts outside the CDR3, the full variable domain is SQTIHQWPATLVQPVGSPLSLECTVEGTSNPNLYWYRQAAGRGLQLLFYSVGIGQISSEVPQNLSASRPQDRQFILSSKKLLLSDSGFYLCAHTRQLTGGNEQYFGPGTRLTVT.